These 28 T cell receptor beta chains were sequenced from one sample in a study of technical replicates of blood from several donors. Profiled with immunoSEQ multiplex PCR; TCRdb holds only in-frame clones, not every one. The table has approximately 60,000 clones, around 87% seen once. What was sequenced was PBMCs. The source is a human donor in good health. Some clones in this sample may be carry-over from other donors' samples.

V and J are TRBV7-6 and TRBJ1-3; D possibly corresponds to TRBD1 (5 bases). The V gene's germline CDR1 is SGHVS and CDR2 FNYEAQ. The length of the CDR3 is 17 residues. V lost 4 bases and J 0 bases, leaving 16 bases between the germline ends. The CDR3 here is CASSYQGVSTSGNTIYF. CDR3 nucleotides: TGTGCCAGCAGCTACCAAGGGGTGTCTACCTCTGGAAACACCATATATTTT.

The chain uses TRBV9 and TRBJ1-5, with unresolved D. CDR1 and CDR2 (germline): SGDLS, YYNGEE. The germline V and J ends were trimmed by 4 bases and 1 base, with 6 bases remaining between them. The CDR3 runs to 13 residues. The CDR3 spells CASSRESNQPQHF. CDR3 in DNA: TGTGCCAGCAGCCGGGAGAGCAATCAGCCCCAGCATTTT. The entire variable domain, with the rest obtained from reference TRBV9 and TRBJ1-5, is as follows: DSGVTQTPKHLITATGQRVTLRCSPRSGDLSVYWYQQSLDQGLQFLIQYYNGEERAKGNILERFSAQQFPDLHSELNLSSLELGDSALYFCASSRESNQPQHFGDGTRLSIL.

The chain carries TRBV5-1 and TRBJ2-3, with 10 bases fitting TRBD2. The CDR3 covers 16 residues. Germline CDR1 is SGHRS and CDR2 is YFSETQ. The J segment lost 1 base and the V segment lost 5 bases, leaving 7 bases of the junction unmatched. This CDR3 reads CASRTSGVRGTDTQYF. For the CDR3, the DNA is TGCGCCAGCAGAACTAGCGGGGTGCGTGGCACAGATACGCAGTATTTT.

J is TRBJ1-2 and V is TRBV7-3; 9 bases fit TRBD1. The CDR3 is 14 amino acids. J was trimmed by 7 bases and V by 5 bases; bases with no gene match: 8. Germline V gene data show CDR1 as SGHTA and CDR2 as FQGTGA. The CDR3, as DNA: TGTGCCAGCAGCCCACAGGGGGCCTCGGGTGGCTACACCTTC. Translating it yields CASSPQGASGGYTF.

V and J are TRBV19 and TRBJ1-5; D gene uncertain. The germline gives CDR1 LNHDA, CDR2 SQIVND (reference sequence). Trimming cost V 2 bases and J 4 bases, with 15 bases left between them. This CDR3 is built from 16 residues. In DNA, the CDR3 is TGTGCCAGTAGTATACTATCGGGGTCGGGGAATCAGCCCCAGCATTTT. It encodes CASSILSGSGNQPQHF. Complete variable domain (other parts from reference TRBV19 and TRBJ1-5): DGGITQSPKYLFRKEGQNVTLSCEQNLNHDAMYWYRQDPGQGLRLIYYSQIVNDFQKGDIAEGYSVSREKKESFPLTVTSAQKNPTAFYLCASSILSGSGNQPQHFGDGTRLSIL.

The chain uses TRBV19 and TRBJ1-4, with D possibly TRBD1 on 6 matching bases. Germline loops: CDR1 LNHDA, CDR2 SQIVND (reference sequence). The V gene lost 5 bases and the J gene lost 6 bases, with 10 bases spanning the gap. The CDR3 contains 13 residues. The CDR3 loop reads CASSGGADEKLFF. The CDR3 DNA is TGTGCCAGTAGTGGGGGGGCAGATGAAAAACTGTTTTTT.

This clone occurred once. The chain joins TRBV7-9 to TRBJ2-2, with 10 bases fitting TRBD2. Germline V gene sequence: CDR1 SEHNR, CDR2 FQNEAQ (reference sequence). The CDR3 extends over 16 amino acids. With 3 bases clipped from V and 0 bases from J, the junction kept 1 base outside the gene matches. The CDR3 spells CASSFLAGANTGELFF. CDR3 DNA sequence: TGTGCCAGCAGCTTCCTAGCGGGGGCGAACACCGGGGAGCTGTTTTTT.

The genes are TRBV15 and TRBJ2-5; possibly TRBD2 for D (6 bases). The CDR3 loop spans 15 amino acids. Germline V CDR1 and CDR2: LNHNV, YYDKDF (reference sequence). V lost 0 bases and J lost 6, with 14 bases in between. CDR3 DNA sequence: TGTGCCACCAGCAGAGATGAGGAGGGCATGAAGACCCAGTACTTC. Amino acid sequence: CATSRDEEGMKTQYF.

This clone has a single count. The DNA of the CDR3 is TGTGCCAGCAGCCCCCTAGCGGGGAAAGAGACCCAGTACTTC. This gives the protein CASSPLAGKETQYF. This chain uses TRBV13 with TRBJ2-5, with 9 bases lining up with TRBD2. Germline CDR1 is PRHDT and CDR2 is FYEKMQ (reference sequence). The CDR3 runs 14 residues. The junction had 4 bases not matched to a gene; V was cut back by 5 bases and J by 3 bases.

The table lists this clone with a few counts. The chain couples TRBV2 to TRBJ1-3; the D gene is possibly TRBD1 (6 bases). Trimming removed 11 bases from V and 0 bases from J, with 14 bases in between. This CDR3 is built from 14 residues. Per the germline V gene, CDR1 is SNHLY and CDR2 is FYNNEI. The CDR3 bases are TGTGCCTCAACGGGGGGCCTCTCTGGAAACACCATATATTTT. As protein: CASTGGLSGNTIYF.

The rearrangement uses TRBV7-2 and TRBJ2-7; TRBD1 matches at 10 bases. Per the germline V gene, CDR1 is SGHTA and CDR2 is FQGNSA. Germline trimming cut 6 bases from V and 2 bases from J; bases unmatched to any gene: 10. The CDR3 length is 16 residues. The chain's CDR3 is CASRWAGTGVTYEQYF. DNA for the CDR3: TGTGCCAGCAGGTGGGCCGGGACAGGGGTTACCTACGAGCAGTACTTC.

The CDR3: CASSSLYPTGSNTGELFF. CDR3 sequence (DNA): TGTGCCAGCAGCTCCCTATACCCTACAGGGTCGAACACCGGGGAGCTGTTTTTT. The chain recombines TRBV7-7 with TRBJ2-2, with D possibly TRBD1 on 6 matching bases. Germline CDR1 and CDR2: SSHAT and FNYEAQ (reference sequence). Trimming pared 4 bases from V and 0 bases from J, leaving 18 bases between. CDR3 size: 18 residues. Combining the CDR3 with reference TRBV7-7 and TRBJ2-2 gives the whole variable domain GAGVSQSPRYKVTKRGQDVTLRCDPISSHATLYWYQQALGQGPEFLTYFNYEAQPDKSGLPSDRFSAERPEGSISTLTIQRTEQRDSAMYRCASSSLYPTGSNTGELFFGEGSRLTVL.

The chain uses TRBV7-9 and TRBJ2-5; 8 bases align to TRBD2. Per the germline V gene, CDR1 is SEHNR and CDR2 is FQNEAQ (reference sequence). The CDR3 is made up of 17 amino acids. V trimming: 6 bases; J trimming: 5 bases; junction bases outside the gene matches: 17. The CDR3, as DNA: TGTGCCAGCAGTCAATTGAGAGGCGGGGGGCGAGTGGAGACCCAGTACTTC. This translates into CASSQLRGGGRVETQYF.

This clone was counted a single time. The V and J genes are TRBV6-1 and TRBJ2-1; 9 bases fit TRBD2. Unmatched junction bases numbered 8, after V lost 6 bases and J lost 8 bases. This CDR3 comprises 14 residues. Germline V CDR1 and CDR2: MNHNS, SASEGT. The CDR3 DNA follows: TGTGCCAGCAGCGCGGGACTAGCTGTCTATGAGCAGTTCTTC. Amino acids: CASSAGLAVYEQFF.

This clone was counted a few times. V usage is TRBV29-1 and J usage is TRBJ1-5, with a tentative D call TRBD1 (5 bases). Deletions cut 4 bases from V and 4 bases from J, with 11 bases between. CDR1 and CDR2 (germline): SQVTM, ANQGSEA. The CDR3 has 13 amino acids. CDR3 coding DNA: TGCAGCGTTGCGGGGGGGGGTAATCAGCCCCAGCATTTT. It yields the protein CSVAGGGNQPQHF.

The table lists this clone with a few counts. This chain connects TRBV7-2 to TRBJ1-4; D ambiguous. V was cut by 1 base and J by 8 bases, with 14 bases left in between. Germline assignment: CDR1 SGHTA and CDR2 FQGNSA. There are 15 residues in the CDR3. CDR3 coding DNA: TGTGCCAGCAGCTTAGTAGGAACGGGGTGGGAAAAACTGTTTTTT. This gives the protein CASSLVGTGWEKLFF.

This clone was seen only once. The rearrangement uses TRBV5-1 and TRBJ1-2; unclear D gene. This CDR3 spans 14 amino acids. Germline V CDR1 and CDR2: SGHRS, YFSETQ. The germline V and J ends were trimmed by 2 bases and 3 bases, with 11 bases remaining between them. DNA of the CDR3: TGCGCCAGCAGCTTTAATCCTAGTGACTATGGCTACACCTTC. Its protein is CASSFNPSDYGYTF. Full variable domain (rest looked up from reference TRBV5-1 and TRBJ1-2): KAGVTQTPRYLIKTRGQQVTLSCSPISGHRSVSWYQQTPGQGLQFLFEYFSETQRNKGNFPGRFSGRQFSNSRSEMNVSTLELGDSALYLCASSFNPSDYGYTFGSGTRLTVV.

The chain recombines TRBV6-5 with TRBJ1-2, with 7 bases aligning to TRBD1. CDR1 is MNHEY and CDR2 is SVGAGI in the germline V gene. The CDR3 totals 15 residues. Trimming at V came to 5 bases and at J to 1 base, leaving 7 bases not matched to a gene. The CDR3 loop is CASSPQTGINYGYTF. CDR3 nucleotides: TGTGCCAGCAGTCCACAGACAGGGATTAACTATGGCTACACCTTC.

The chain links TRBV4-2 to TRBJ1-4, with D perhaps TRBD1 (5 bases). The CDR3 length is 18 residues. CDR1 and CDR2 (germline): LGHNA, YNFKEQ. V shed 0 bases and J shed 0 bases, with 14 bases lying between them. CDR3 DNA sequence: TGTGCCAGCAGCCAAGACCCGATTACAGGAACAACTAATGAAAAACTGTTTTTT. As protein: CASSQDPITGTTNEKLFF.

The CDR3 reads CASSLDGTGGNEQFF. For the CDR3, the DNA is TGTGCCAGCAGCTTAGATGGGACAGGGGGCAATGAGCAGTTCTTC. This chain connects TRBV7-7 to TRBJ2-1, with 11 bases aligning to TRBD1. V dropped 1 base and J dropped 6; count of bases not matched to a gene: 2. CDR1 SSHAT and CDR2 FNYEAQ come from the germline V gene (reference sequence). The CDR3 loop spans 15 amino acids. Together with reference TRBV7-7 and TRBJ2-1, the CDR3 gives the full variable domain: GAGVSQSPRYKVTKRGQDVTLRCDPISSHATLYWYQQALGQGPEFLTYFNYEAQPDKSGLPSDRFSAERPEGSISTLTIQRTEQRDSAMYRCASSLDGTGGNEQFFGPGTRLTVL.

The chain joins TRBV7-2 to TRBJ2-7; D is unclear. Germline CDR1 is SGHTA and CDR2 is FQGNSA. Trimming stripped 3 bases from V and 6 bases from J, with 6 bases between. The CDR3 length is 11 residues. Here the CDR3 DNA reads TGTGCCAGCAGCTTCTCGGGCGAGCAGTACTTC. As protein: CASSFSGEQYF.

The V and J genes are TRBV9 and TRBJ2-5; weak D call: TRBD2 (7 bases). Germline CDR1 is SGDLS and CDR2 is YYNGEE. The CDR3 has 15 amino acids. Trimming left V 0 bases short and J 5 bases short, with 14 bases between. CDR3 nucleotides: TGTGCCAGCAGCGTAGGAGGGGGGGCCGCGGAGACCCAGTACTTC. Translating gives CASSVGGGAAETQYF.

This sequence joins TRBV7-2 and TRBJ1-1; TRBD1 matches at 8 bases. J gave up 10 bases and V 1 base, and 8 bases lay outside the gene matches. Germline loops: CDR1 SGHTA, CDR2 FQGNSA. There are 14 residues in the CDR3. The CDR3 coding sequence is TGTGCCAGCAGCTTAGAACTCGGACAGGGAAGAGCTTTCTTT. Its protein product is CASSLELGQGRAFF.

V is TRBV7-9 and J is TRBJ2-7, with D uncertain. Germline lookup yields CDR1 SEHNR and CDR2 FQNEAQ (reference sequence). This CDR3 has 16 amino acids. Trimming took 2 bases from V and 5 from J, leaving 19 bases between them. The CDR3 region has the DNA TGTGCCAGCAGCTTATCCCCCCGCTACCGAACCAACGAGCAGTACTTC. This codes for CASSLSPRYRTNEQYF.

The DNA for the CDR3 is TGTGCCAGCAGCATCGGAGGCAATCAGCCCCAGCATTTT. It translates to CASSIGGNQPQHF. The gene calls are TRBV21-1 and TRBJ1-5. TRBV21-1 is labeled a pseudogene. CDR3 length: 13 residues.

The J gene is TRBJ2-2, the V gene TRBV5-1; 7 nucleotides align to TRBD2. There are 15 residues in the CDR3. The J segment lost 7 bases and the V segment lost 3 bases, leaving 9 bases of the junction unmatched. Germline CDR1 reads SGHRS; CDR2 reads YFSETQ. For the CDR3, the DNA is TGCGCCAGCAGCTCCCTGGCTAGCGGAGACGGGGAGCTGTTTTTT. The encoded protein is CASSSLASGDGELFF.

The chain couples TRBV20-1 to TRBJ1-1, with 8 bases fitting TRBD1. The CDR3 length is 11 residues. Germline-derived CDR1 and CDR2 are DFQATT and SNEGSKA (reference sequence). V lost 6 bases and J lost 6; bases outside the gene matches: 3. CDR3 region: CSARTGPEAFF. The CDR3 DNA reads as TGCAGTGCACGGACAGGGCCTGAAGCTTTCTTT.

The chain has TRBV25-1 and TRBJ2-7, with D possibly matching TRBD1 (6 bases). This CDR3 contains 15 residues. CDR1 is MGHDK and CDR2 is SYGVNS in the germline V gene. With 4 bases removed from V and 5 bases from J, the gap between germline ends came to 18 bases. The CDR3 DNA follows: TGTGCCAGCAGTGCTTCAAGGGGGTTATTTGACGAGCAGTACTTC. Its protein product is CASSASRGLFDEQYF.